This T cell receptor (beta chain) was captured by sequencing in a study of memory CD4+ T cells and cytomegalovirus serostatus. CDR3 length: 17 amino acids. The germline V gene encodes CDR1 WNHNN and CDR2 SYGVQD (reference sequence). Trimming stripped 6 bases from V and 4 bases from J, with 25 bases between. Clones were sequenced by immunoSEQ multiplex PCR, and TCRdb holds only the in-frame ones, with some missing. Among about 50,000 clones, around four fifths were seen once, and the ten largest hold about 0.6%. With respect to this clone: Its antigen is not identified.

Single viable CD3+CD4+CD8-CD45RO+ cells were sorted as the memory CD4+ T cells. Overall study findings and caveats: Suggested: most of the CMV-linked TCR signature lies in CD4+ memory cells.

V and J are TRBV10-1 and TRBJ2-7; D is uncertain. This TCR derives from an adult in good health and CMV-seronegative. Sequencing used memory CD4+ T cells from blood. CDR3 bases: TGCGCCAGCAGAGCGAAGGGCCAGTATAACAACCCGTACGAGCAGTACTTC. Translation: CASRAKGQYNNPYEQYF.